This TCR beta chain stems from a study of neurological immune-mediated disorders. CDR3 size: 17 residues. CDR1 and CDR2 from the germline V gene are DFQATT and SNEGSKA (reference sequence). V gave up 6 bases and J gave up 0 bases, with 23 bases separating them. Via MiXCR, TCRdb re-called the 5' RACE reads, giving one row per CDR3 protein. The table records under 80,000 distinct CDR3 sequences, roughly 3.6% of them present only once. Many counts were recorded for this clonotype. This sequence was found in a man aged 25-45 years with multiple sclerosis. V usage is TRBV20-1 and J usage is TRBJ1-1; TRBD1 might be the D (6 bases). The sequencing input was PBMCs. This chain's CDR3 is CSAVRGAGRGMNTEAFF. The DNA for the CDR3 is TGCAGTGCCGTCAGGGGCGCCGGCCGGGGGATGAACACTGAAGCTTTCTTT.